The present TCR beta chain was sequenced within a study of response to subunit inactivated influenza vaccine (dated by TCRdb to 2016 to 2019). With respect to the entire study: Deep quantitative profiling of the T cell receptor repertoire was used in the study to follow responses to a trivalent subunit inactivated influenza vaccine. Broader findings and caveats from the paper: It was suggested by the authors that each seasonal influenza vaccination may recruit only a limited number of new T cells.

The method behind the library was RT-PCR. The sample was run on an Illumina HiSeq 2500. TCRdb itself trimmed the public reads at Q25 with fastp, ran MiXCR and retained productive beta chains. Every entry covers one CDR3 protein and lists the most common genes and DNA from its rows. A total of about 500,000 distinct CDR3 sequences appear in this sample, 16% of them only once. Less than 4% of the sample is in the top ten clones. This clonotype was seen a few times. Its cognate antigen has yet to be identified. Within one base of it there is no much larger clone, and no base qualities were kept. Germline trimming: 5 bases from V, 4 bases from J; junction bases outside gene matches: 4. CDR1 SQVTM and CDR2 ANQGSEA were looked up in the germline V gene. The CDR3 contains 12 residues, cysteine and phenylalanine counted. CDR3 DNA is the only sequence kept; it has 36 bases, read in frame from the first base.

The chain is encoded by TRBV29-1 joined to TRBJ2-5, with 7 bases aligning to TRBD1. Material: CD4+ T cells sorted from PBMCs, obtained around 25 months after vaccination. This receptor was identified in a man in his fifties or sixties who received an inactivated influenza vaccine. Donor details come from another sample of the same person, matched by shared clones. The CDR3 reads CSVQRTGETQYF. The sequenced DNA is TGCAGCGTTCAACGGACAGGAGAGACCCAGTACTTC.